The sequence of this T cell receptor (beta chain) was determined in a study of T cell repertoires in cytomegalovirus infection. Study-level background: HLA-C-restricted CMV epitopes, recently identified, and well-studied HLA-B-restricted ones were used by the study. Indications came from public TCR beta signatures; they pointed to CMV infection and to a matching HLA type.

A few counts support this clonotype. What it binds is not known. TCRdb recomputed calls from the reads with MiXCR, one row per CDR3 protein. The repertoire consists of 650,000 to 900,000 distinct CDR3 sequences, with about 27% occurring once and the leading ten covering around 13%. The CDR3 totals 15 residues. The V segment lost 4 bases and the J segment 7 bases; nucleotides outside the gene matches: 4. Looked up from germline, CDR1 is MNHEY and CDR2 is SVGEGT. The study's findings and limits: Ex vivo, HLA-C-restricted CMV-specific TCR beta clonotypes prevailed over the rest of the response. Adding up the frequency of public TCR beta families identified people who carried CMV plus the relevant HLA.

The specimen comprised cultured CD8+ T cells from PBMCs, sampled from culture after CMV antigen stimulation. The source is a human donor in good health (CMV status not recorded). Some clones in this sample may be carry-over from other donors' samples. The chain has TRBV6-2 or TRBV6-3 and TRBJ2-1, with 13 positions matching TRBD2. CDR3 in DNA: TGTGCCAGCAGTTCCGGACTAGCGGGGGAGAATGAGCAGTTCTTC. It yields the protein CASSSGLAGENEQFF.